This T cell receptor (beta chain) was found in a study of shared clonotypes between healthy human individuals. Genomic DNA for unsorted samples, which was extracted with the QIAamp DNA Blood Mini kit, came from about 90 million PBMCs. TCRdb's table, derived via immunoSEQ multiplex PCR, lists solely in-frame clones and lacks some. This table has fewer than 650,000 clones, less than 80% appearing once. This CDR3 region has 16 residues. The V end was cut by 0 bases, the J end by 4 bases, with 14 bases between. In germline, CDR1 is SGDLS, CDR2 YYNGEE. Sequencing was performed on PBMCs. This clonotype originated in a woman aged 40-49 years in good health. Some clones in this sample may be carry-over from other donors' samples. This chain links TRBV9 with TRBJ2-1, with D possibly matching TRBD1 (6 bases). The chain's CDR3 is CASSVEKGRGYNEQFF. CDR3 in DNA: TGTGCCAGCAGCGTAGAGAAGGGCAGGGGTTACAATGAGCAGTTCTTC.